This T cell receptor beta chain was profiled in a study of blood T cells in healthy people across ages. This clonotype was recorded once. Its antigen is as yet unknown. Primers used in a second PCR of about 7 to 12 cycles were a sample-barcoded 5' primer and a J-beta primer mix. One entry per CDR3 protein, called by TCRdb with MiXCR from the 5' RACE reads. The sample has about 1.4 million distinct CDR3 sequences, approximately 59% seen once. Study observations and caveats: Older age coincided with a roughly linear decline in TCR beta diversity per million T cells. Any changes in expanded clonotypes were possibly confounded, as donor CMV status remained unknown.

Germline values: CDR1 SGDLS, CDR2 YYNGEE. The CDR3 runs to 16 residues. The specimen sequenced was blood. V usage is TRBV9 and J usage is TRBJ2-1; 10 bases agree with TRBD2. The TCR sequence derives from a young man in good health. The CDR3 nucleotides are TGTGTCACCTCCGGGTCTAGCGGGAGTAGGTACAATGAGCAGTTCTTC. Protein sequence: CVTSGSSGSRYNEQFF.